Listed here is a single T cell receptor beta chain. Its antigen is not identified. The assay was immunoSEQ multiplex PCR, and TCRdb's table has in-frame clones only and misses some. The sample has some 68,000 clones; about 94% are singletons. The data derive from a study of cytomegalovirus exposure and HLA in healthy donors. General study results and limits: Rare TCR sequences dominated, though some public TCRs recurred in many donors.

With 6 bases clipped from V and 4 bases from J, the junction kept 4 bases outside the gene matches. This CDR3 contains 14 residues. The germline V gene has CDR1 LGHNT and CDR2 FRNRAP. The specimen sequenced was PBMCs. The chain employs TRBV12-5 and TRBJ2-2, with TRBD2 matching 8 bases. The clonotype comes from a young man in good health and CMV-seropositive. The CDR3 region is CASGAGGITGELFF. CDR3 bases: TGTGCTAGTGGCGCGGGGGGAATCACCGGGGAGCTGTTTTTT.